What follows describes a single T cell receptor (beta chain). Method: immunoSEQ multiplex PCR; TCRdb's copy keeps in-frame clones and lacks some. The table includes about 53,000 clones, 82% detected once. These data come from a study of blood T cell repertoires in COVID-19. What was sequenced was peripheral blood. The clonotype comes from a human donor in a cohort sampled during active COVID-19.

CDR3 loop: CASIRGASGANGGYTF. For the CDR3, the DNA is TGTGCCAGCATAAGAGGGGCATCGGGAGCTAATGGTGGCTACACCTTC. This chain joins TRBV2 and TRBJ1-2, with D possibly being TRBD1 (5 bases). Germline values: CDR1 SNHLY, CDR2 FYNNEI. The CDR3 has 16 residues. Trimming cost V 7 bases and J 7 bases, with 25 bases left between them.